These 10 T cell receptor beta chains were all obtained from the same sample, sequenced in a study of T cells in Graves' hyperthyroidism and ophthalmopathy. Regions amplified from RNA transcripts were the TCR beta CDR3 regions. The primer set for the first-round RT-PCR of the TCR CDR3 was HTBI. From the multiplex PCR reads, TCRdb called clonotypes with MiXCR, one entry per CDR3 protein. The sample has a few hundred thousand distinct CDR3 sequences; roughly an eighth are singletons. Sequencing input: blood. The source is a woman between 18 and 30 years old with Graves' hyperthyroidism.

At least ten counts were recorded for this clonotype. The rearrangement links TRBV12-3 or TRBV12-4 to TRBJ1-1, with D perhaps matching TRBD1 (6 bases). There are 15 residues in the CDR3. V lost 7 bases and J 3 bases, leaving 18 bases between the germline ends. The CDR3 sequence is CASMLGAQGYTEAFF. The CDR3 DNA reads TGTGCCAGCATGCTGGGGGCGCAGGGTTACACTGAAGCTTTCTTT.

This clonotype was seen at least ten times. CDR3 sequence reads: CASEVSGEQFF. CDR3 DNA sequence: TGTGCCAGCGAGGTTAGCGGAGAGCAGTTCTTC. The chain has TRBV7-8 and TRBJ2-1; weak D call: TRBD2 (6 bases). Trimming took off 8 bases at V and 10 bases at J, with 12 bases between the two ends. The CDR3 has 11 residues. In germline, CDR1 is SGHVS, CDR2 FQNEAQ.

This clonotype has at least ten counts. V and J are TRBV30 and TRBJ1-2; perhaps TRBD1 as D (5 bases). The CDR3 sequence is 15 residues long. V was clipped by 2 bases and J by 8 bases, with 21 bases between them. CDR1 and CDR2 from the germline V gene are GTSNPN and SVGIG (reference sequence). DNA for the CDR3: TGTGCCTGGAGTTCCGTACCAGGGTTATCACGGGGCTACACCTTC. It translates to CAWSSVPGLSRGYTF.

The V call is TRBV11-2, the J call TRBJ2-5, with TRBD1 matching over 9 bases. Germline-derived CDR1 and CDR2 are SGHAT and FQNNGV. CDR3 length: 14 amino acids. Trimming took 4 bases from V and 5 from J; bases not matched to a gene: 5. The DNA for the CDR3 is TGTGCCAGCAGCTCCGGGACAGGGATGGAGACCCAGTACTTC. Encoded protein: CASSSGTGMETQYF.

The CDR3 nucleotides are TGTGCCACCAGTGATTTGCCGGGACAGGGGACCTACGAGCAGTACGTC. Translated: CATSDLPGQGTYEQYV. The rearrangement uses TRBV24-1 and TRBJ2-7, with 10 bases lining up with TRBD1. J gave up 2 bases and V 0 bases, and 3 bases lay outside the gene matches. Germline V lookup: CDR1 KGHDR, CDR2 SFDVKD. CDR3 length equals 16 residues.

This clonotype has at least ten counts. This chain uses TRBV30 with TRBJ1-5, with a tentative D call TRBD1 (5 bases). Germline values: CDR1 GTSNPN, CDR2 SVGIG (reference sequence). This CDR3 spans 13 amino acids. Trimming stripped 3 bases from V and 7 bases from J, with 13 bases between. This CDR3 is CAWSLPPGQPQHF. In DNA form, the CDR3 reads TGTGCCTGGAGCCTCCCCCCAGGGCAGCCCCAGCATTTT.

The CDR3 is CASSPPRLGIQYF. The CDR3 DNA reads TGTGCCAGCAGCCCCCCCCGACTGGGCATTCAGTACTTC. The chain links TRBV9 to TRBJ2-4; D gene ambiguous. V lost 4 bases and J 9 bases, leaving 14 bases between the germline ends. The CDR3 sequence is 13 residues long. Germline loops: CDR1 SGDLS, CDR2 YYNGEE.

This clonotype has more than one count but fewer than ten. The V call is TRBV29-1, the J call TRBJ2-7; D is undetermined. CDR3 length equals 12 residues. Trimming took off 5 bases at V and 2 bases at J, with 10 bases between the two ends. The V gene's germline CDR1 is SQVTM and CDR2 ANQGSEA. As DNA, the CDR3 is TGCAGCGTTTTCGACGTTGCCTACGAGCAGTACGTC. Its translation is CSVFDVAYEQYV.

This clonotype was seen a handful of times. The genes are TRBV9 and TRBJ2-2; unclear D gene. CDR3 length: 15 residues. Germline lookup yields CDR1 SGDLS and CDR2 YYNGEE. The ends were cut back, 4 bases at V and 3 bases at J, with 13 bases in the middle. CDR3 nucleotides: TGTGCCAGCAGCATCCAGGACCATTACACCGGGGAGCTGTTTTTT. This sequence encodes CASSIQDHYTGELFF.

The chain links TRBV12-3 or TRBV12-4 to TRBJ2-5, with TRBD1 matching 8 bases. V dropped 7 bases and J dropped 5; count of bases not matched to a gene: 9. The CDR3 runs to 14 residues. CDR3: CASTDSGGGETQYF. Here the CDR3 DNA reads TGTGCCAGCACCGACTCAGGGGGCGGGGAGACCCAGTACTTC.